These 19 T cell receptor beta chains came from one sample sequenced in a study of blood T cell repertoires in COVID-19. The data were produced by immunoSEQ multiplex PCR, yet TCRdb's version contains in-frame clones alone and is incomplete. This sample carries under 75,000 clones, around 87% of them seen once, and the ten largest clones take around 13%. The sequenced sample consisted of peripheral blood. These receptors all come from a man aged 55 to 70 with active COVID-19.

This rearrangement joins TRBV7-9 to TRBJ2-1; possible D gene TRBD1, 6 bases. With 1 base removed from V and 2 bases from J, the gap between germline ends came to 9 bases. The germline gives CDR1 SEHNR, CDR2 FQNEAQ (reference sequence). The CDR3 is 15 amino acids. The CDR3 sequence: CASSLGRGAYNEQFF. DNA of the CDR3: TGTGCCAGCAGCTTAGGCAGGGGCGCCTACAATGAGCAGTTCTTC.

The chain combines TRBV16 with TRBJ2-6; the D gene is possibly TRBD2 (5 bases). Trimming shortened V by 3 bases and J by 5 bases, and 11 bases separated the two germline ends. CDR1 and CDR2 (germline): KGHSY, FQNENV. CDR3 length: 15 residues. The CDR3 is CASSHGLRRANVLTF. The DNA for the CDR3 is TGTGCCAGCAGCCACGGACTTCGACGGGCCAACGTCCTGACTTTC. Looking up the rest from reference TRBV16 and TRBJ2-6 gives the full variable domain: GEEVAQTPKHLVRGEGQKAKLYCAPIKGHSYVFWYQQVLKNEFKFLISFQNENVFDETGMPKERFSAKCLPNSPCSLEIQATKLEDSAVYFCASSHGLRRANVLTFGAGSRLTVL.

The chain links TRBV4-3 to TRBJ1-4, with 8 bases aligning to TRBD1. The CDR3 is 18 residues long. Germline-derived CDR1 and CDR2 are LGHNA and YSLEER. Trimming removed 1 base from V and 2 bases from J; junction bases left unmatched: 9. The CDR3 is CASSQGTGSKSTNEKLFF. As DNA, the CDR3 is TGCGCCAGCAGCCAAGGGACAGGGAGTAAGAGCACTAATGAAAAACTGTTTTTT.

The rearrangement links TRBV2 to TRBJ2-5; D might be TRBD2 (5 bases). V lost 2 bases and J lost 2, with 24 bases in between. The CDR3 is made up of 19 amino acids. Germline assignment: CDR1 SNHLY and CDR2 FYNNEI. The CDR3 loop reads CASSESGKEWAAGQETQYF. CDR3 coding DNA: TGTGCCAGCAGTGAATCTGGGAAGGAATGGGCGGCGGGTCAAGAGACCCAGTACTTC.

This clone was recorded a few times. This sequence joins TRBV9 and TRBJ2-2; 8 nucleotides align to TRBD2. The V gene's germline CDR1 is SGDLS and CDR2 YYNGEE. This CDR3 contains 15 residues. The V segment lost 4 bases and the J segment 6 bases; nucleotides outside the gene matches: 8. CDR3 nucleotides: TGTGCCAGCAGCTTTACCGGGACTAGATCCGGGGAGCTGTTTTTT. Residues: CASSFTGTRSGELFF.

In its sample, this clone was seen once. V and J are TRBV18 and TRBJ2-7; a weak D match, TRBD2 (5 bases). The V gene lost 2 bases and the J gene lost 3 bases, with 8 bases spanning the gap. The CDR3 has 13 residues. Germline CDR1 reads KGHSH; CDR2 reads LQKENI. CDR3 in amino acids: CASSPEGNYEQYF. The CDR3, as DNA: TGTGCCAGCTCACCAGAGGGTAACTACGAGCAGTACTTC.

This clone was detected only once. The rearrangement joins TRBV20-1 to TRBJ2-7, with 9 bases fitting TRBD2. Per germline, CDR1 DFQATT and CDR2 SNEGSKA (reference sequence). The V segment lost 3 bases and the J segment 3 bases; nucleotides outside the gene matches: 6. The CDR3 is made up of 14 amino acids. CDR3 nucleotide sequence: TGCAGTGCTAGTCCGGCTAGCGGGGACTACGAGCAGTACTTC. Its protein product is CSASPASGDYEQYF.

The CDR3: CASSQSLDSNQPQHF. CDR3 coding DNA: TGTGCCAGCAGTCAATCCCTAGATAGCAATCAGCCCCAGCATTTT. The chain joins TRBV6-4 to TRBJ1-5, with D uncertain. The CDR3 consists of 15 residues. V lost 5 bases and J lost 0, with 11 bases in between. The germline V gene has CDR1 MRHNA and CDR2 SNTAGT.

The chain carries TRBV6-1 and TRBJ1-6; D is perhaps TRBD1 (5 bases). Germline V gives CDR1 MNHNS, CDR2 SASEGT. Trimming took off 3 bases at V and 1 base at J, with 13 bases between the two ends. CDR3 size: 17 residues. CDR3 in DNA: TGTGCCAGCAGTGACGGGAGGGGCCGGTCCTATAATTCACCCCTCCACTTT. Amino acids: CASSDGRGRSYNSPLHF.

V gene TRBV3-1 (or the pseudogene TRBV3-2) combines with J gene TRBJ2-3; D not certain. This CDR3 contains 13 residues. Deletions cut 3 bases from V and 0 bases from J, with 4 bases between. Germline-derived CDR1 and CDR2 are LGHDT and YNNKEL (reference sequence). CDR3 sequence (DNA): TGTGCCAGCAGCCATAGTAGCACAGATACGCAGTATTTT. Amino acid sequence: CASSHSSTDTQYF.

For this clone: This CDR3 is also generated by other DNA sequences in the sample. The gene calls are TRBV24-1 and TRBJ2-7, with D tentatively TRBD2 (5 bases). The CDR3 covers 13 residues. V was cut by 4 bases and J by 5 bases, with 11 bases left in between. Germline V gene lookup returns CDR1 KGHDR and CDR2 SFDVKD. CDR3 DNA sequence: TGTGCCACCAGTGACCCTCCCGGGGACGAGCAGTACTTC. It translates to CATSDPPGDEQYF.

The sample holds one count of this clone. The CDR3 DNA reads TGTGCCAGCAGCCCCACGCCCTTCGGTGAAAAACTGTTTTTT. Amino acids: CASSPTPFGEKLFF. This chain links TRBV7-9 with TRBJ1-4, with D uncertain. Trimming pared 5 bases from V and 7 bases from J, leaving 14 bases between. The CDR3 extends over 14 amino acids. Germline CDR1 is SEHNR and CDR2 is FQNEAQ (reference sequence).

This sequence joins TRBV7-9 and TRBJ1-1; D uncertain. This CDR3 is built from 13 residues. Per the germline V gene, CDR1 is SEHNR and CDR2 is FQNEAQ (reference sequence). Trimming cost V 5 bases and J 6 bases, with 13 bases left between them. In nucleotides, the CDR3 is TGTGCCAGCAGCCCTGAGGGCACTTCTGAAGCTTTCTTT. Translation gives CASSPEGTSEAFF.

This clone has a handful of counts. The chain employs TRBV7-9 and TRBJ1-3; D not certain. The V gene's germline CDR1 is SEHNR and CDR2 FQNEAQ (reference sequence). V was shortened by 5 bases and J by 3 bases, with 11 bases between the two germline ends. The CDR3 runs 14 residues. The CDR3 protein is CASSRRRGGNTIYF. The CDR3 DNA is TGTGCCAGCAGCCGCCGGCGAGGTGGAAACACCATATATTTT.

The chain carries TRBV7-2 and TRBJ2-5, with D maybe TRBD1 (6 bases). Trimming left V 5 bases short and J 4 bases short, with 14 bases between. The germline CDR1 and CDR2 sequences are SGHTA and FQGNSA. The CDR3 contains 14 residues. DNA of the CDR3: TGTGCCAGCAGCGACAGGCGAGGCGGAGAGACCCAGTACTTC. Its translation: CASSDRRGGETQYF.

The chain uses TRBV29-1 and TRBJ2-7, with TRBD2 as a possible D gene (5 bases). Trimming removed 6 bases at V and 2 bases at J, with 11 bases between. The CDR3 length is 12 residues. Germline loops: CDR1 SQVTM, CDR2 ANQGSEA. The CDR3 reads CSVAEGAYEQYF. Here the CDR3 DNA reads TGCAGCGTGGCCGAGGGCGCCTACGAGCAGTACTTC.

V is TRBV6-4 and J is TRBJ2-3, with unresolved D. The V gene lost 0 bases and the J gene lost 6 bases, with 10 bases spanning the gap. CDR1 is MRHNA, CDR2 SNTAGT, per germline. The CDR3 sequence is 14 residues long. CDR3 loop: CASSDSGGKDTQYF. CDR3 sequence (DNA): TGTGCCAGCAGTGACTCCGGCGGCAAGGATACGCAGTATTTT.

CDR3 region: CASSYHRRDRVGNSPLHF. The CDR3 bases are TGTGCCAGCAGTTACCACCGCCGGGACAGGGTAGGTAATTCACCCCTCCACTTT. The gene calls are TRBV6-2 or TRBV6-3 and TRBJ1-6; 9 bases are shared with TRBD1. The CDR3 has 18 amino acids. J gave up 6 bases and V 2 bases, and 11 bases lay outside the gene matches. CDR1 is MNHEY and CDR2 is SVGEGT in the germline V gene.

The V and J genes are TRBV20-1 and TRBJ2-5; no clear D. Germline CDR1 DFQATT, CDR2 SNEGSKA (reference sequence). The length of the CDR3 is 11 residues. V lost 4 bases and J lost 3, with 6 bases in between. The CDR3 reads CSAKSKETQYF. CDR3 nucleotides: TGCAGTGCTAAATCTAAAGAGACCCAGTACTTC.